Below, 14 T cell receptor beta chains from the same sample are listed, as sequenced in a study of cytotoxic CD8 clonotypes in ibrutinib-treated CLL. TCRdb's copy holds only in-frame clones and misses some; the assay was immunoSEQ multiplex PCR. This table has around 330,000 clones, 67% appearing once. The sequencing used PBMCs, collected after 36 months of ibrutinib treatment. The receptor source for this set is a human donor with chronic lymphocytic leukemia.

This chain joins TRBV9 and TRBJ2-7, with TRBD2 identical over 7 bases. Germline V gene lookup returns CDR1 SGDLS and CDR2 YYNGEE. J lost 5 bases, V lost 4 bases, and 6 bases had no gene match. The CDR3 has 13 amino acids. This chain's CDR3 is CASSLREWDEQYF. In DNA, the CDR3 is TGTGCCAGCAGCTTGCGGGAGTGGGACGAGCAGTACTTC.

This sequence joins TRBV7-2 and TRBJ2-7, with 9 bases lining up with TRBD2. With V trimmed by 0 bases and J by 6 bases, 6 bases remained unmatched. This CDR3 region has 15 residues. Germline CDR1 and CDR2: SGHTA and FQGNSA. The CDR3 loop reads CASSLASGSGAEQYF. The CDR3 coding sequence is TGTGCCAGCAGCTTAGCTAGCGGGAGTGGGGCCGAGCAGTACTTC.

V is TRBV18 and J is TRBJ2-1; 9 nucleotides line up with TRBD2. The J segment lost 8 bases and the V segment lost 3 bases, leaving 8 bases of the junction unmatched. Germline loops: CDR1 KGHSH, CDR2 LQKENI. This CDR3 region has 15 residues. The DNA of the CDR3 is TGTGCCAGCTCACCGCGGCGGGGGGGCCTCGATGAGCAGTTCTTC. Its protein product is CASSPRRGGLDEQFF.

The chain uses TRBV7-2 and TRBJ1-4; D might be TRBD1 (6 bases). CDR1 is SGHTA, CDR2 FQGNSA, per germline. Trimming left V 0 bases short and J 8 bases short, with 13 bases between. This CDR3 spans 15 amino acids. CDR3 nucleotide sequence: TGTGCCAGCAGCTTAGCTGTGGGGGCTTGGGAAAAACTGTTTTTT. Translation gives CASSLAVGAWEKLFF. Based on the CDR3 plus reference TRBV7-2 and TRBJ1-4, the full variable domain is GAGVSQSPSNKVTEKGKDVELRCDPISGHTALYWYRQSLGQGLEFLIYFQGNSAPDKSGLPSDRFSAERTGGSVSTLTIQRTQQEDSAVYLCASSLAVGAWEKLFFGSGTQLSVL.

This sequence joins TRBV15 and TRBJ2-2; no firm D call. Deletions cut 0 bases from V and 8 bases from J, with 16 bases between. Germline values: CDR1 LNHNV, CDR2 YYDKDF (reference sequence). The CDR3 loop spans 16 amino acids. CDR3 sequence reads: CATSRDVRWGSGELFF. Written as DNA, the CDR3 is TGTGCCACCAGCAGAGATGTCAGGTGGGGATCGGGGGAGCTGTTTTTT.

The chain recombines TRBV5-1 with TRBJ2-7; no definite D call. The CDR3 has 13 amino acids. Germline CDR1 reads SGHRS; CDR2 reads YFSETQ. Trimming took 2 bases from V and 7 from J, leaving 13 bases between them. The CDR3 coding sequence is TGCGCCAGCAGCTTTGCGTCGAGTAGAGAGCAGTACTTC. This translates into CASSFASSREQYF.

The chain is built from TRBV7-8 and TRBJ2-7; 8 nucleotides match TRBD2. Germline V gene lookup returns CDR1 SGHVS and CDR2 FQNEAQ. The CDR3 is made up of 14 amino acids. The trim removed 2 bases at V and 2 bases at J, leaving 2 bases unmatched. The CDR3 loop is CASSLLAGTYEQYF. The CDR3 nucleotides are TGTGCCAGCAGCTTACTAGCGGGCACCTACGAGCAGTACTTC. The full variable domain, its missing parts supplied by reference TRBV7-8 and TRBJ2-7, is GAGVSQSPRYKVAKRGQDVALRCDPISGHVSLFWYQQALGQGPEFLTYFQNEAQLDKSGLPSDRFFAERPEGSVSTLKIQRTQQEDSAVYLCASSLLAGTYEQYFGPGTRLTVT.

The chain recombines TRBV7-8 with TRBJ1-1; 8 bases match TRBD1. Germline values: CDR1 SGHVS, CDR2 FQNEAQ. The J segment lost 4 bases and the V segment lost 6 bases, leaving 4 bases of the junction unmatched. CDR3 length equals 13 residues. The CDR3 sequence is CASRRQGFTEAFF. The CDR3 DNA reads TGTGCCAGCAGACGACAGGGGTTCACTGAAGCTTTCTTT.

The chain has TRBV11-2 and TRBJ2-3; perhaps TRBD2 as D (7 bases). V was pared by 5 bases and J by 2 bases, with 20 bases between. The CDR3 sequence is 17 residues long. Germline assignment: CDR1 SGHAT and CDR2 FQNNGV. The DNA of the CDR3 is TGTGCCAGCAGCCCTCGAAGGGGGGGGAGGATCACAGATACGCAGTATTTT. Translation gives CASSPRRGGRITDTQYF.

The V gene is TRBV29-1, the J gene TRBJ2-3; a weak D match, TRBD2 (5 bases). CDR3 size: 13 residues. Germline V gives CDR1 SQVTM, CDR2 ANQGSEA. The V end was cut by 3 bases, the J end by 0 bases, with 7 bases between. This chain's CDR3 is CSVDRGSTDTQYF. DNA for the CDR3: TGCAGCGTTGATCGAGGGAGCACAGATACGCAGTATTTT.

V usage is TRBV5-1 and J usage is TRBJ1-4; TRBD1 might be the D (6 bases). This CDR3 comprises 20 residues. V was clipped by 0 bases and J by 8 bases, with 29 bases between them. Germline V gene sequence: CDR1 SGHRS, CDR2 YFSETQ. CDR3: CASSLARRGGGRGWDEKLFF. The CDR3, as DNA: TGCGCCAGCAGCTTGGCCCGACGGGGCGGGGGGCGAGGCTGGGACGAAAAACTGTTTTTT.

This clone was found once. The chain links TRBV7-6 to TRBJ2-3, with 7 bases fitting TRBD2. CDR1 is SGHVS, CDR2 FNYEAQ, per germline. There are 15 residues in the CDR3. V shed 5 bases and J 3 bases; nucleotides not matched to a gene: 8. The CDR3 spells CASSPEGRGTDTQYF. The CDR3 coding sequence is TGTGCCAGCAGCCCCGAAGGGAGGGGAACAGATACGCAGTATTTT.

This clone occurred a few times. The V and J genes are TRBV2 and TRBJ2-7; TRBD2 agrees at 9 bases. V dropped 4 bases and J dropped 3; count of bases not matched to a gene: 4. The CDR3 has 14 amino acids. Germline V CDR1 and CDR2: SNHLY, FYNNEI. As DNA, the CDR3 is TGTGCCAGCAGTGGAGCGGGAGGACTCTACGAGCAGTACTTC. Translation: CASSGAGGLYEQYF.

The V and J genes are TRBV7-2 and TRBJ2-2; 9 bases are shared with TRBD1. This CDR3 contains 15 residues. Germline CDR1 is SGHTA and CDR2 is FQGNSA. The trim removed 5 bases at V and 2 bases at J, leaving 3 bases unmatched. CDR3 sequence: CASSRDRVNTGELFF. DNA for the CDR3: TGTGCCAGCAGCCGGGACAGGGTCAACACCGGGGAGCTGTTTTTT.